A selection of T cell receptor beta chains follows, all from one sample in a study of technical replicates of blood from a few donors. Sequenced by immunoSEQ multiplex PCR; TCRdb stores in-frame clones only, minus some. The sample consists of tens of thousands of clones, 91% of them appearing once. Sequencing was carried out using T cells isolated from PBMCs. These receptors were collected from a human donor in good health. Some clones in this sample may be carry-over from other donors' samples. The CDR3 runs from the conserved cysteine through the conserved F or W. D genes are given only for firm matches. Size tells how often a clone was seen (once, few, many) or the class of an expanded clone, and some rows leave it out.

CDR3 length | J gene | D gene | clone size | V gene | CDR3 DNA | CDR3 protein
14 | TRBJ2-5 | - | once | TRBV28 | TGTGCCAGCAGTTTGTCGGGAAACCAAGAGACCCAGTACTTC | CASSLSGNQETQYF
14 | TRBJ2-7 | TRBD1 | - | TRBV5-4 | TGTGCCAGCCGGGGCCAGGGGGTCTCCTACGAGCAGTACTTC | CASRGQGVSYEQYF
14 | TRBJ1-2 | - | - | TRBV28 | TGTGCCAGCAGTCCCCCCCTCTCAACAGTCGGCTACACCTTC | CASSPPLSTVGYTF
12 | TRBJ1-1 | - | - | TRBV2 | TGTGCCAGCATGCAAGCCGCGGCTAAAACTTTCTTT | CASMQAAAKTFF
14 | TRBJ1-2 | - | - | TRBV27 | TGTGCCAGCAGTTTCCGGGACAATGCGAATGGCTACACCTTC | CASSFRDNANGYTF
15 | TRBJ1-2 | TRBD1 | - | TRBV4-1 | TGCGCCAGCAGCCAACCGCGGGCAGGGGGCGTTGGCTACACCTTC | CASSQPRAGGVGYTF
15 | TRBJ2-7 | TRBD2 | - | TRBV5-1 | TGCGCCAGCAGCTTAACAGCGGGGGGTACCTACGAGCAGTACTTC | CASSLTAGGTYEQYF
15 | TRBJ2-3 | TRBD1 | - | TRBV7-9 | TGTGCCAGCAGCTTAGTTGGCAGGGGGAGAGATACGCAGTATTTT | CASSLVGRGRDTQYF
14 | TRBJ2-7 | TRBD1 | - | TRBV30 | TGTGCCTCGGACTCCGGGACAGGGTTGCACGAGCAGTACTTC | CASDSGTGLHEQYF
14 | TRBJ2-3 | TRBD2 | - | TRBV11-2 | TGTGCCAGCAGCCCCAGCGGGAGGTCAGATACGCAGTATTTT | CASSPSGRSDTQYF
14 | TRBJ1-2 | - | - | TRBV7-8 | TGTGCCAGCAGCTCAAAGGGGAGGGAGGCTGGCTACACCTTC | CASSSKGREAGYTF
11 | TRBJ2-7 | - | - | TRBV6-5 | TGTGCCAGCCTCTCAAGGGGTGAGCAGTACTTC | CASLSRGEQYF
12 | TRBJ1-1 | TRBD1 | - | TRBV5-1 | TGCGCCAGCAGCCTGGGACAGGGTGGAGCTTTCTTT | CASSLGQGGAFF
13 | TRBJ2-7 | - | - | TRBV2 | TGTGCCAGCAGTGAGTCCTACTCCTACGAGCAGTACTTC | CASSESYSYEQYF
18 | TRBJ1-2 | - | - | TRBV2 | TGTGCCAGCTCCCGTGCAGGTCTTTCCTTCTCCCTTAACTATGGCTACACCTTC | CASSRAGLSFSLNYGYTF
17 | TRBJ1-5 | - | - | TRBV27 | TGTGCCAGCAAGCCGGGTACAAATATAGCTGGCAATCAGCCCCAGCATTTT | CASKPGTNIAGNQPQHF
13 | TRBJ2-2 | - | - | TRBV5-8 | TGTGCCAGCAGCGTCGGGACTGTCGGGGAGCTGTTTTTT | CASSVGTVGELFF
14 | TRBJ2-1 | TRBD1 | - | TRBV5-1 | TGCGCCAGCAGCCCCGGACAGGGTCCCAATGAGCAGTTCTTC | CASSPGQGPNEQFF
14 | TRBJ1-5 | - | - | TRBV10-2 | TGCGCCAGCAGTGGGGGAGGGGAGGGTCAGCCCCAGCATTTT | CASSGGGEGQPQHF
15 | TRBJ2-7 | - | - | TRBV4-1 | TGCGCCAGCAGTGCCTCAGGTCTAATGGCCTACGAGCAGTACTTC | CASSASGLMAYEQYF
15 | TRBJ1-4 | - | - | TRBV5-4 | TGTGCCAGCAGCCGTGGACGGACTGGAGGTGAAAAACTGTTTTTT | CASSRGRTGGEKLFF
15 | TRBJ2-1 | - | - | TRBV29-1 | TGCAGCGTTGAAGTGAGCCGACTAGTATACAATGAGCAGTTCTTC | CSVEVSRLVYNEQFF
14 | TRBJ1-1 | TRBD1 | - | TRBV19 | TGTGCCAGTTTGGACAGGAGGCGGGCCACTGAAGCTTTCTTT | CASLDRRRATEAFF
15 | TRBJ1-2 | - | - | TRBV6-4 | TGTGCCAGCAAACAGGGAGGGGGAACTAACTATGGCTACACCTTC | CASKQGGGTNYGYTF
15 | TRBJ2-1 | TRBD2 | - | TRBV19 | TGTGCCAGTACCCCGAGGGGGACTAGCGACAATGAGCAGTTCTTC | CASTPRGTSDNEQFF
16 | TRBJ1-1 | TRBD1 | - | TRBV7-8 | TGTGCCAGCAGTTATCCGACAGGGACCAAGAACACTGAAGCTTTCTTT | CASSYPTGTKNTEAFF
15 | TRBJ1-2 | - | - | TRBV5-4 | TGTGCCAGCAGCTTAATGGGGGCACTTATCTATGGCTACACCTTC | CASSLMGALIYGYTF
13 | TRBJ1-1 | - | - | TRBV11-1 | TGTGCCAGCAGCCCCGCTATGAACACTGAAGCTTTCTTT | CASSPAMNTEAFF
14 | TRBJ2-7 | - | - | TRBV18 | TGTGCCAGCTCACCACCGGGCAGACCAAACGAGCAGTACTTC | CASSPPGRPNEQYF
14 | TRBJ1-4 | TRBD1 | - | TRBV5-1 | TGCGCCAGCAGCCTGGGACAGGGAGGAGAAAAACTGTTTTTT | CASSLGQGGEKLFF
15 | TRBJ2-3 | - | - | TRBV11-2 | TGTGCCAGCAGCTTAAATCAGGGTAGCACAGATACGCAGTATTTT | CASSLNQGSTDTQYF
12 | TRBJ2-3 | - | - | TRBV2 | TGTGCCAGCAGGGAGGGGGCGCGTACGCAGTATTTT | CASREGARTQYF
16 | TRBJ1-1 | - | - | TRBV28 | TGTGCCGGGGGGGGCCGGACACAATCTGGGAACACTGAAGCTTTCTTT | CAGGGRTQSGNTEAFF
18 | TRBJ2-2 | TRBD2 | - | TRBV2 | TGTGCCAGCATCAGAAAGACTAGCGGGGGAACTCTCACCGGGGAGCTGTTTTTT | CASIRKTSGGTLTGELFF
13 | TRBJ1-2 | - | - | TRBV13 | TGTGCCAGCAGCTTTACGGGGAACTATGGCTACACCTTC | CASSFTGNYGYTF
16 | TRBJ1-3 | TRBD1 | - | TRBV4-1 | TGCGCCAGCAGCCAAAACCCGACAGGGCGGGGAAACACCATATATTTT | CASSQNPTGRGNTIYF
15 | TRBJ2-2 | - | - | TRBV9 | TGTGCCAGCAGCGTAGTCGGGAGAGGGACCGGGGAGCTGTTTTTT | CASSVVGRGTGELFF
16 | TRBJ2-3 | TRBD1 | - | TRBV2 | TGTGCCAGCAGTTTTCTCGGGACAGGGGTGACAGATACGCAGTATTTT | CASSFLGTGVTDTQYF
17 | TRBJ2-1 | TRBD2 | - | TRBV7-2 | TGTGCCAGCAGCTCAGGGGAGCTGCTAGCGGGGTTCGATGAGCAGTTCTTC | CASSSGELLAGFDEQFF
16 | TRBJ2-3 | - | - | TRBV7-5 | TGTGTCAGAAGCTTACTTGGCGGGAGGGCCTCAGATACGCAGTATTTT | CVRSLLGGRASDTQYF